The T cell receptor beta chain described here comes from a study of blood T cell repertoires in COVID-19. At the level of the study: Researchers got acute and convalescent COVID-19 samples from the United States, Italy and Spain. In each case, the material was cDNA or gDNA derived from T cells, B-cell-depleted T cells, or PBMCs.

In the original workflow: By means of reference gene primer amplification, nucleated cell counts were estimated. Some clones are missing from TCRdb's copy, which holds only in-frame ones; the method was immunoSEQ multiplex PCR. V and J calls plus clone size are reproduced from that table; the DNA served to infer D and trimming. The sample has around 80,000 clones, around 79% seen once. V gave up 2 bases and J gave up 5 bases; unmatched junction bases: 11. The germline V gene encodes CDR1 MNHEY and CDR2 SVGEGT. CDR3 length: 17 amino acids. This clonotype was obtained from a man aged 50-59 years with active or convalescent COVID-19. The chain combines TRBV6-2 or TRBV6-3 with TRBJ2-3, with 9 bases matching TRBD1. The source material was peripheral blood. CDR3 amino acids: CASSYGRVQGAGDTQYF. The CDR3 DNA is TGTGCCAGCAGTTACGGGCGAGTACAGGGGGCGGGAGATACGCAGTATTTT.